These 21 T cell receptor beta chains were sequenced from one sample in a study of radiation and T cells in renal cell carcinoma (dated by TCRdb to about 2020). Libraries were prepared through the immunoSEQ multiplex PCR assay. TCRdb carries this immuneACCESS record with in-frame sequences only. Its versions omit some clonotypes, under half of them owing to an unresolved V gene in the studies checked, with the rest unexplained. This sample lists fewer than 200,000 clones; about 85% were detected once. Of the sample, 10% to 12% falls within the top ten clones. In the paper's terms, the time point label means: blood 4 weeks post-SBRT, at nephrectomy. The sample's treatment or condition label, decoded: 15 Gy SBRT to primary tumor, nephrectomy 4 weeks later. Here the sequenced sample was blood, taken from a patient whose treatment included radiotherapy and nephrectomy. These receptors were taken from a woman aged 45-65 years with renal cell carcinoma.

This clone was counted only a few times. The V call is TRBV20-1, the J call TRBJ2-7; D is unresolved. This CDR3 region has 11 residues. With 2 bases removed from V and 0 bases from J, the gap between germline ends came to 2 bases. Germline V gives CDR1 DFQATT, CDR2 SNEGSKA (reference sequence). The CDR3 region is CSARSSYEQYF. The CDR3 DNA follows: TGCAGTGCTAGATCCTCCTACGAGCAGTACTTC.

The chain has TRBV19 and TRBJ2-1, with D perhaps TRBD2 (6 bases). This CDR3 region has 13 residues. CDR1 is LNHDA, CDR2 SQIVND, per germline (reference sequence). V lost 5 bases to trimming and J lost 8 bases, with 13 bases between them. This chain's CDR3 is CASSLSGVDEQFF. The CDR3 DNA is TGTGCCAGTAGTCTCTCGGGGGTGGATGAGCAGTTCTTC.

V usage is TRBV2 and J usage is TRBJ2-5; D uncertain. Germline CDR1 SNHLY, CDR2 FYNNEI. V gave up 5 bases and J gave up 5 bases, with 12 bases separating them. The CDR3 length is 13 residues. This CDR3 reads CASSTHGAETQYF. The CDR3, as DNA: TGTGCCAGCAGTACCCATGGTGCGGAGACCCAGTACTTC.

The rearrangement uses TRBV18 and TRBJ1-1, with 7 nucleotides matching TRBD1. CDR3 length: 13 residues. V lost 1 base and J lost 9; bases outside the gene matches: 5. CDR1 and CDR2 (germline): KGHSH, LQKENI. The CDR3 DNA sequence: TGTGCCAGCTCACCACTGGGGACAGTTCAAGCTTTCTTT. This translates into CASSPLGTVQAFF.

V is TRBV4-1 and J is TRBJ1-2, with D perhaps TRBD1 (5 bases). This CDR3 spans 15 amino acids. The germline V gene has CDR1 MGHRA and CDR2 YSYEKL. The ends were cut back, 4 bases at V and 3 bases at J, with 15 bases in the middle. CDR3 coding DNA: TGCGCCAGCAGCCGAGAGCCGGGGACTGACTATGGCTACACCTTC. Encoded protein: CASSREPGTDYGYTF.

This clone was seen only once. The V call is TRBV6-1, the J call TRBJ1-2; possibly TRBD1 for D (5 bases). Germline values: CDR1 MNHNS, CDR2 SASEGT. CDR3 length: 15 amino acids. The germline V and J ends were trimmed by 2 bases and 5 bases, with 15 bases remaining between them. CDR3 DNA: TGTGCCAGCAGTGAACATGGGGGGTCTGGGTATGGCTACACCTTC. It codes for CASSEHGGSGYGYTF.

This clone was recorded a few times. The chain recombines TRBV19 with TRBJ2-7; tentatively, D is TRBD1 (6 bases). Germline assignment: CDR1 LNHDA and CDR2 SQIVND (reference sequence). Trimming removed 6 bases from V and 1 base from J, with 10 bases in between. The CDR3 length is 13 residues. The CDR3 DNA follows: TGTGCCAGTAGCCTCGGACAGTCCTACGAGCAGTACTTC. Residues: CASSLGQSYEQYF. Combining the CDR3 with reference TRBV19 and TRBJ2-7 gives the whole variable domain DGGITQSPKYLFRKEGQNVTLSCEQNLNHDAMYWYRQDPGQGLRLIYYSQIVNDFQKGDIAEGYSVSREKKESFPLTVTSAQKNPTAFYLCASSLGQSYEQYFGPGTRLTVT.

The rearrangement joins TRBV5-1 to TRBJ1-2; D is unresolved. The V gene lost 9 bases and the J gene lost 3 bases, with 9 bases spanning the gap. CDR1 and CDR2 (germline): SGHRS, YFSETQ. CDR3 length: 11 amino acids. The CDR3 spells CATGGYYGYTF. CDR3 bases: TGCGCCACAGGAGGCTACTATGGCTACACCTTC. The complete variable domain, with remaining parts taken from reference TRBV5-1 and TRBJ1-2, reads KAGVTQTPRYLIKTRGQQVTLSCSPISGHRSVSWYQQTPGQGLQFLFEYFSETQRNKGNFPGRFSGRQFSNSRSEMNVSTLELGDSALYLCATGGYYGYTFGSGTRLTVV.

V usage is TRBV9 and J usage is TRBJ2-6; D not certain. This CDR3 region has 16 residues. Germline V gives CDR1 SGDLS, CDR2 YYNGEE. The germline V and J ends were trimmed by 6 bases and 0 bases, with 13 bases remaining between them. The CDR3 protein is CASTKRTSSGANVLTF. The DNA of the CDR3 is TGTGCCAGCACTAAGCGTACGAGCTCTGGGGCCAACGTCCTGACTTTC.

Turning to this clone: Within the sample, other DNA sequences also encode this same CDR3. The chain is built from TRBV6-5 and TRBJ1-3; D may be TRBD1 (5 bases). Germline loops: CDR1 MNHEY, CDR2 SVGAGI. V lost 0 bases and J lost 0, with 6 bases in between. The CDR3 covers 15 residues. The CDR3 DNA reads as TGTGCCAGCAGTTACTCCAGGGACTCTGGAAACACCATATATTTT. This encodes CASSYSRDSGNTIYF.

Here the CDR3 reads CASSSVQTGELFF. The CDR3 nucleotides read TGTGCCAGCAGTTCCGTACAAACCGGGGAGCTGTTTTTT. V is TRBV6-5 and J is TRBJ2-2; D is unclear. CDR1 and CDR2 from the germline V gene are MNHEY and SVGAGI. CDR3 size: 13 residues. V lost 4 bases and J 5 bases, leaving 8 bases between the germline ends.

The CDR3 region has the DNA TGTGCCTGGAGTGTATACCGCCCGGAGGAAGCTTTCTTT. It yields the protein CAWSVYRPEEAFF. The J gene is TRBJ1-1, the V gene TRBV30; D is uncertain. The CDR3 totals 13 residues. Deletions cut 0 bases from V and 8 bases from J, with 13 bases between. The V gene's germline CDR1 is GTSNPN and CDR2 SVGIG (reference sequence).

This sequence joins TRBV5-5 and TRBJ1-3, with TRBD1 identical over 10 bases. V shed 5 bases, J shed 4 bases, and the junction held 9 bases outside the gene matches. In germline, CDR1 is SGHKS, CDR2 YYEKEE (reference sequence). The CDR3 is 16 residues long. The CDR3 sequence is CASSLFGQGDGNTIYF. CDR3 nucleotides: TGTGCCAGCAGTCTTTTCGGACAGGGGGACGGAAACACCATATATTTT.

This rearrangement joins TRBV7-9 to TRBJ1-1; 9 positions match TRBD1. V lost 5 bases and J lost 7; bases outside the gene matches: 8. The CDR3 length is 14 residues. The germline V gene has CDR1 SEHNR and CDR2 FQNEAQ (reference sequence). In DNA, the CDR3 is TGTGCCAGCAGCCGAGGGGACAGGGAGCTTGAAGCTTTCTTT. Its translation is CASSRGDRELEAFF.

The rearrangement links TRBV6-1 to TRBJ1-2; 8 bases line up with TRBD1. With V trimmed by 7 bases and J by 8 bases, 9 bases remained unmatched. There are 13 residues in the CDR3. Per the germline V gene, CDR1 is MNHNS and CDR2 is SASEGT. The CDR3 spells CASIFGRGPGYTF. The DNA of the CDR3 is TGTGCCAGCATTTTCGGCAGGGGGCCCGGCTACACCTTC.

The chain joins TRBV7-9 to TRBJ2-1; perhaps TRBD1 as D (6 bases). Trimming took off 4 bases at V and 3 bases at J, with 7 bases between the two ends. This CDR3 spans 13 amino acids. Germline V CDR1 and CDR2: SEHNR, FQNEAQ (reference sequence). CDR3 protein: CASSSTGYNEQFF. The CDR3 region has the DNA TGTGCCAGCAGCTCGACAGGCTACAATGAGCAGTTCTTC.

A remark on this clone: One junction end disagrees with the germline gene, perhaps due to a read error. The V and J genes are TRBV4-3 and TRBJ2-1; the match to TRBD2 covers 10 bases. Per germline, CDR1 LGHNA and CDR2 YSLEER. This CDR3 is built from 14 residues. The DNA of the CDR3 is TGCGCCAGCAGCCAAGAGAGTAGCGGGGGGTATCGAGTCTTC. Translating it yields CASSQESSGGYRVF.

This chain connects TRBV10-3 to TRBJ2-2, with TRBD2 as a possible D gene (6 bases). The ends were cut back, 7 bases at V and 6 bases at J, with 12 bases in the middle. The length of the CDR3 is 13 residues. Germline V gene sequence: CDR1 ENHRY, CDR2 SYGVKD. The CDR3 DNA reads TGTGCCATCACCCCGGAGGGTTCCGGGGAGCTGTTTTTT. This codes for CAITPEGSGELFF.

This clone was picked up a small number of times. The CDR3 protein is CASSVSSGRGTGELFF. The CDR3 nucleotides read TGTGCCAGCAGCGTTTCGTCAGGGCGGGGCACCGGGGAGCTGTTTTTT. This chain uses TRBV9 with TRBJ2-2; D possibly corresponds to TRBD2 (6 bases). V shed 2 bases and J shed 4 bases, with 15 bases lying between them. The CDR3 sequence is 16 residues long. Germline V CDR1 and CDR2: SGDLS, YYNGEE. The whole variable domain, remainder taken from reference TRBV9 and TRBJ2-2, is DSGVTQTPKHLITATGQRVTLRCSPRSGDLSVYWYQQSLDQGLQFLIQYYNGEERAKGNILERFSAQQFPDLHSELNLSSLELGDSALYFCASSVSSGRGTGELFFGEGSRLTVL.

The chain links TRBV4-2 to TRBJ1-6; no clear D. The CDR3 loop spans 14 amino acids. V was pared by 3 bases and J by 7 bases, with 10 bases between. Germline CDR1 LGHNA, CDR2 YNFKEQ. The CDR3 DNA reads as TGTGCCAGCAGCCAGGGAGAGGAGAATTCACCCCTCCACTTT. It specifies CASSQGEENSPLHF.

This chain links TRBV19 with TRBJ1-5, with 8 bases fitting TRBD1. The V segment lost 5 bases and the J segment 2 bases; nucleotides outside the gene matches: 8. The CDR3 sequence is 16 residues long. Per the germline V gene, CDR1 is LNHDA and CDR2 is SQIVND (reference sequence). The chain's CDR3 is CASSANDRGGNQPQHF. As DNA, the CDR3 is TGTGCCAGTAGTGCAAACGACAGGGGAGGCAATCAGCCCCAGCATTTT.